Sequencing of this TCR beta chain was carried out in a study of early stage breast cancer tumors. Study summary: Most invasive tumors, about 70% of the 16, were ER+/PR+/HER2-.

In the case of this clone: The antigen is unknown.

The table came from immunoSEQ multiplex PCR; TCRdb's copy has only in-frame clones and leaves some out. The sample shows about 11,000 clones, about 80% of them seen only once. Findings of the study overall: Compared with adjacent normal breast, tumors showed about 2.5-fold denser, more clonal T cells.

V trimming: 4 bases; J trimming: 2 bases; junction bases outside the gene matches: 9. The CDR3 sequence is 15 residues long. Germline assignment: CDR1 SGHRS and CDR2 YFSETQ. The sequencing input was breast tumor tissue. The V and J genes are TRBV5-1 and TRBJ2-7, with 7 positions matching TRBD1. This clonotype originated in a person in their 70s with breast cancer. CDR3 protein: CASSPAGTVTYEQYF. The CDR3 DNA sequence: TGCGCCAGCAGCCCTGCCGGGACAGTTACCTACGAGCAGTACTTC.